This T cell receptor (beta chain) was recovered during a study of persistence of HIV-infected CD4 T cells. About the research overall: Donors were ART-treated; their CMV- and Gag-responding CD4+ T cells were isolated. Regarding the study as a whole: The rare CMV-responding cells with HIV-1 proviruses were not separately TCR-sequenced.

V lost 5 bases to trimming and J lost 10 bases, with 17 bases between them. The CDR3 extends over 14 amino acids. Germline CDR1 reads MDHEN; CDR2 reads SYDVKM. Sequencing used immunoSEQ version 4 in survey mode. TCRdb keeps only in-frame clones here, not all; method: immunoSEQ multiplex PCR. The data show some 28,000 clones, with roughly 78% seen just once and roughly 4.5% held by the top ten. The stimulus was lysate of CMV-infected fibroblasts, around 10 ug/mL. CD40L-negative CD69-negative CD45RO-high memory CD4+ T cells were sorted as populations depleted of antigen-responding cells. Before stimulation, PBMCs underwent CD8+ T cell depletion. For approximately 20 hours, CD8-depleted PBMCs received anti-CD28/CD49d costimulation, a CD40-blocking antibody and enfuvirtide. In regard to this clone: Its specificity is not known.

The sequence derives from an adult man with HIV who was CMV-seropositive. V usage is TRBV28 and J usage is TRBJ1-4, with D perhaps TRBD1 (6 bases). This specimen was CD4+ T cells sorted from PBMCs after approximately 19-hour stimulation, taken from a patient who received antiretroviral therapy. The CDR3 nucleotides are TGTGCCAGCAGTAATGACAGGCTCCAGGCAAAACTGTTTTTT. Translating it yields CASSNDRLQAKLFF.